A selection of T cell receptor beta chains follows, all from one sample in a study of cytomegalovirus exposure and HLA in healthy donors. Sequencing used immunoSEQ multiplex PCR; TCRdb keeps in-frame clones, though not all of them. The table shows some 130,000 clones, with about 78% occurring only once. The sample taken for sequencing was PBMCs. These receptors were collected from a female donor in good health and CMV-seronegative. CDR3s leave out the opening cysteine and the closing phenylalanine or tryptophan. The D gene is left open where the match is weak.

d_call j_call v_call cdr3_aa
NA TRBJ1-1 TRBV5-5 ASSLEWGGLAF
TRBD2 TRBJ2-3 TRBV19 ASGRGVSAGGSTDTQY
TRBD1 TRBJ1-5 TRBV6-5 ASRKTGGEQPQH
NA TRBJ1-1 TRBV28 ASSLLPRGGTEAF
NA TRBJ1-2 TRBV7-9 ASSRGSVPNYGYT
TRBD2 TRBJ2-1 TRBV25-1 ASRRTSEVDEQF
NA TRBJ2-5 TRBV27 ASSLRVGAETQY
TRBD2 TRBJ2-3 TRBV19 ASTLSGGRATDTQY
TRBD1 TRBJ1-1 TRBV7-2 ASSLASTGMNTEAF
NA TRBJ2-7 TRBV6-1 ASSGRGASYEQY
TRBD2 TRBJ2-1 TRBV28 ASSLQGLAGWSEQF
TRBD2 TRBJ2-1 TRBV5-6 ASSPRTSGANEQF
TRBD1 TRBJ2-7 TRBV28 ASSAILGQGSYEQY
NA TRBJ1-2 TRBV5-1 ASLPGGGTANYGYT
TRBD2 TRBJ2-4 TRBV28 ASSSPMGREGVWAAKNIQY
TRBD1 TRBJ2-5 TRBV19 ASSRGQGFGEQY
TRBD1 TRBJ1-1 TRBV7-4 ASSLLQGADMNTEAF
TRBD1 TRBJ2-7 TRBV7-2 ASSLDRTGYTLYEQY
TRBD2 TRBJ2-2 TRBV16 ASSQPAGGGELF
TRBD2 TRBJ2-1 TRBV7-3 ASSPSGQSYNEQF
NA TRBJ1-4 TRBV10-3 AISDAPGEGTNEKLF
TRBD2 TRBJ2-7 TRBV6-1 ASSSGRLNEQY
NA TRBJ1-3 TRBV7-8 ASSLEGYGTGNTIY
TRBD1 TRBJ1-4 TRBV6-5 ASSRTGTNEKLF
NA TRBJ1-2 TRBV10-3 AISESLYGYT
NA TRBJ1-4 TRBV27 ASSSRVGMEKLF
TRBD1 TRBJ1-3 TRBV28 ASSLGGQKLSGNTIY
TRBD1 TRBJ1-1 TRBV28 ASSYPDRANTEAF
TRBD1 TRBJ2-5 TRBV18 ASSPDRGDTYQETQY
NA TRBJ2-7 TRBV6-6 ASRTAAYEQY
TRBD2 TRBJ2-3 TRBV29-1 SVVRDYTDTQY
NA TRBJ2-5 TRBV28 ASSSTYSETQY
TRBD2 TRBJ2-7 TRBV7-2 ASSLGTSSYEQY
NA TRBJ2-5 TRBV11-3 ASSLRGKETQY
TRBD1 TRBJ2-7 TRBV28 ASGTWGTGYEQY
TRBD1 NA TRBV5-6 ASSLGQGSTHEQY
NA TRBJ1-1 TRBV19 ATHGQRNTEAF
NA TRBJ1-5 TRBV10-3 AISSEGGGEPQH
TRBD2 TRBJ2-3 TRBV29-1 SVVGGSGRADTQY
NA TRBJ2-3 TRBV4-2 ASSQDGGGASY
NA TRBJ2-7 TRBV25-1 ASSDLRSYEQY
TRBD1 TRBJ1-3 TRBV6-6 ASSIGTGWSGNTIY
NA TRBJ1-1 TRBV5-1 ASSIFGGDEAF